This T cell receptor beta chain emerged from a study of blood T cell repertoires in COVID-19. Study as a whole: Researchers got acute and convalescent COVID-19 samples from the United States, Italy and Spain.

Profiling relied on immunoSEQ multiplex PCR, and the TCRdb table lists in-frame clones only, not all of them. The sample includes under 300,000 clones, more than 70% of them seen just once. Germline trimming cut 3 bases from V and 3 bases from J; bases unmatched to any gene: 8. This CDR3 has 16 residues. CDR1 and CDR2 (germline): MDHEN, SYDVKM. Material for sequencing was peripheral blood. The chain links TRBV28 to TRBJ1-5, with 7 bases that match TRBD1. The TCR comes from a woman in her 40s who had recovered from COVID-19. Here the CDR3 DNA reads TGTGCCAGCAGTTTCCTTTGGGACAGCCTCAATCAGCCCCAGCATTTT. It codes for CASSFLWDSLNQPQHF.